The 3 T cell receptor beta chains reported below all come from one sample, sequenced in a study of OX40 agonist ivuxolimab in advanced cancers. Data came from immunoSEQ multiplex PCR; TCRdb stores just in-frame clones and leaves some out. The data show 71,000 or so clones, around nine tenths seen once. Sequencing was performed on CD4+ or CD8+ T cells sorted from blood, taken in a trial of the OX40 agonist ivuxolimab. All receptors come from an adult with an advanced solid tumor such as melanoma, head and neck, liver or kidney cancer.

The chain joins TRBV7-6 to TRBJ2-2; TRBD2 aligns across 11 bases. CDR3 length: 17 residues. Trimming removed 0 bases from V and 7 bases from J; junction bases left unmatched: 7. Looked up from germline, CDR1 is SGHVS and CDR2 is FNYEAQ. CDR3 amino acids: CASSLARLAGSGGELFF. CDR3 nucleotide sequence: TGTGCCAGCAGCTTAGCCCGACTAGCGGGAAGTGGCGGGGAGCTGTTTTTT.

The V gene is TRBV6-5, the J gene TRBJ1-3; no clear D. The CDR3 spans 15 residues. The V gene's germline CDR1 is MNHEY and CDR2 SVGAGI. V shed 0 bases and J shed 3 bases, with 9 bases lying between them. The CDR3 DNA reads TGTGCCAGCAGTTACTCCGGAGGAGGTGGAAACACCATATATTTT. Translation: CASSYSGGGGNTIYF.

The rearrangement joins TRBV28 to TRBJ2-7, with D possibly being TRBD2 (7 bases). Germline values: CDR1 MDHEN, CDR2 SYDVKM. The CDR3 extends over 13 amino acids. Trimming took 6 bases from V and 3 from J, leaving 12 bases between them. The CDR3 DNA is TGTGCCAGCAGGAGGGGGAGGGGCTACGAGCAGTACTTC. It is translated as CASRRGRGYEQYF.